Following are 18 T cell receptor beta chains from one sample sequenced in a study of cytomegalovirus exposure and HLA in healthy donors. The PCR used 60 Vbeta and 13 Jbeta primers. Assay: immunoSEQ multiplex PCR; the TCRdb copy retains only in-frame clones and omits some. Here the sample spans roughly 150,000 clones, 60% to 80% being singletons. The sequenced sample consisted of PBMCs. These receptors came from a male donor in good health and CMV-seronegative.

This rearrangement joins TRBV7-2 to TRBJ2-1; 7 bases match TRBD2. The ends lost 5 bases at V and 10 bases at J; junction bases unmatched: 8. The CDR3 runs to 13 residues. The germline CDR1 and CDR2 sequences are SGHTA and FQGNSA. This CDR3 reads CASSPQTSREQFF. Here the CDR3 DNA reads TGTGCCAGCAGCCCTCAGACTAGCAGGGAGCAGTTCTTC.

The gene calls are TRBV29-1 and TRBJ2-5; D is perhaps TRBD1 (7 bases). The J call may be incorrect, as the DNA end agrees better with TRBJ2-7. The CDR3 contains 13 residues. Germline V gives CDR1 SQVTM, CDR2 ANQGSEA. As DNA, the CDR3 is TGCAGCGTCCCAGGGGGGCCGGGCTACGAGCAGTACTTC. Its protein is CSVPGGPGYEQYF.

V usage is TRBV7-2 and J usage is TRBJ1-1; maybe TRBD1 (6 bases). CDR1 is SGHTA and CDR2 is FQGNSA in the germline V gene. CDR3 length: 16 residues. Trimming removed 4 bases at V and 1 base at J, with 16 bases between. This CDR3 is CASSYRAGTSNTEAFF. CDR3 nucleotide sequence: TGTGCCAGCAGCTACAGGGCAGGTACCTCGAACACTGAAGCTTTCTTT.

V gene TRBV5-1 combines with J gene TRBJ1-2; TRBD1 matches 7 bases. The CDR3 is made up of 12 amino acids. Germline V CDR1 and CDR2: SGHRS, YFSETQ. V lost 0 bases to trimming and J lost 7 bases; unmatched junction nucleotides: 0. The chain's CDR3 is CASSLEGAGYTF. CDR3 bases: TGCGCCAGCAGCTTGGAGGGGGCTGGCTACACCTTC.

The rearrangement links TRBV6-6 to TRBJ2-2; TRBD1 matches at 7 bases. V lost 4 bases, J lost 5 bases, and 10 bases stayed unmatched. CDR1 and CDR2 (germline): MNHNY, SVGAGI (reference sequence). CDR3 length: 16 residues. CDR3 loop: CASSSLPGQLTGELFF. The CDR3, as DNA: TGTGCCAGCAGTTCTCTTCCGGGACAGCTAACCGGGGAGCTGTTTTTT.

The chain recombines TRBV7-3 with TRBJ2-6; possibly TRBD1 for D (6 bases). This CDR3 spans 15 amino acids. Germline V gives CDR1 SGHTA, CDR2 FQGTGA. The V and J ends lost 3 bases and 2 bases respectively, with 8 bases between them. For the CDR3, the DNA is TGTGCCAGCAGCTTCACAGGGACTGGGGCCAACGTCCTGACTTTC. Amino acids: CASSFTGTGANVLTF.

The chain joins TRBV7-9 to TRBJ1-5; D may be TRBD1 (5 bases). V gave up 5 bases and J gave up 1 base, with 18 bases separating them. The CDR3 runs to 17 residues. Germline lookup yields CDR1 SEHNR and CDR2 FQNEAQ (reference sequence). The CDR3, as DNA: TGTGCCAGCAGCCCGATCGGGAGGGGCGGAAGCAATCAGCCCCAGCATTTT. Protein: CASSPIGRGGSNQPQHF. The whole variable domain, remainder taken from reference TRBV7-9 and TRBJ1-5, is DTGVSQNPRHKITKRGQNVTFRCDPISEHNRLYWYRQTLGQGPEFLTYFQNEAQLEKSRLLSDRFSAERPKGSFSTLEIQRTEQGDSAMYLCASSPIGRGGSNQPQHFGDGTRLSIL.

The chain combines TRBV6-5 with TRBJ1-1; no clear D gene. CDR3 length equals 16 residues. The germline V and J ends were trimmed by 0 bases and 0 bases, with 11 bases remaining between them. Germline CDR1 MNHEY, CDR2 SVGAGI. The CDR3 protein is CASSYSRGYLNTEAFF. The CDR3 bases are TGTGCCAGCAGTTACTCCCGCGGATACCTGAACACTGAAGCTTTCTTT.

V usage is TRBV6-5 and J usage is TRBJ1-4, with TRBD1 identical over 7 bases. Per germline, CDR1 MNHEY and CDR2 SVGAGI. The CDR3 sequence is 13 residues long. Trimming cost V 7 bases and J 7 bases; bases outside gene matches: 6. CDR3 in DNA: TGTGCCAGCAAGGGACAGAATGGTGAAAAACTGTTTTTT. The encoded protein is CASKGQNGEKLFF.

This clone was seen only a few times. J is TRBJ2-7 and V is TRBV6-1; a weak D match, TRBD1 (6 bases). Between the trimmed V and J ends, which lost 3 bases and 2 bases, there was a span of 11 bases. The germline CDR1 and CDR2 sequences are MNHNS and SASEGT. This CDR3 has 14 amino acids. The CDR3 DNA reads TGTGCCAGCAGTGAGGGGGCCGGCCCCTACGAGCAGTACTTC. Its translation is CASSEGAGPYEQYF.

The V gene is TRBV28, the J gene TRBJ2-5; TRBD2 matches 10 bases. The DNA end favors TRBJ2-7, so the J call may be wrong. CDR3 length equals 17 residues. Germline V gene data show CDR1 as MDHEN and CDR2 as SYDVKM. CDR3 nucleotides: TGTGCCAGCAGTTTATCATCTAGCGGGAGACATACGTACGAGCAGTACTTC. Its translation is CASSLSSSGRHTYEQYF.

The chain links TRBV27 to TRBJ1-2; 7 bases match TRBD1. CDR1 and CDR2 from the germline V gene are MNHEY and SMNVEV (reference sequence). The V gene end was trimmed by 9 bases and the J gene end by 5 bases; junction bases not matched to a gene: 6. The CDR3 extends over 12 amino acids. CDR3 amino acids: CASRQGGYGYTF. CDR3 bases: TGTGCCAGTCGTCAGGGGGGTTATGGCTACACCTTC.

The chain links TRBV7-2 to TRBJ2-2; maybe TRBD1 (6 bases). There are 15 residues in the CDR3. Germline-derived CDR1 and CDR2 are SGHTA and FQGNSA. The V end lost 6 bases, the J end lost 4 bases, and 15 bases lay between the germline ends. CDR3 bases: TGTGCCAGCAGGGCACAGGGCTCTGTCACCGGGGAGCTGTTTTTT. Its translation: CASRAQGSVTGELFF.

The V gene is TRBV21-1, the J gene TRBJ1-4. TRBV21-1 is a recognized pseudogene. The CDR3 has 17 amino acids. The DNA for the CDR3 is TGTGCCAGCAGCAAAGCGCGCAAGAAAGTAGCTAATGAAAAACTGTTTTTT. It translates to CASSKARKKVANEKLFF.

The rearrangement uses TRBV7-3 and TRBJ2-7; TRBD1 matches at 8 bases. J lost 5 bases, V lost 5 bases, and 5 bases had no gene match. The CDR3 length is 13 residues. Germline CDR1 and CDR2: SGHTA and FQGTGA. In DNA form, the CDR3 reads TGTGCCAGCAGCCGCGGGACAGGCCACGAGCAGTACTTC. Amino acid sequence: CASSRGTGHEQYF.

This chain uses TRBV27 with TRBJ2-7; 8 bases line up with TRBD1. Germline CDR1 MNHEY, CDR2 SMNVEV (reference sequence). V dropped 1 base and J dropped 3; count of bases not matched to a gene: 8. The CDR3 is 16 amino acids. CDR3 DNA sequence: TGTGCCAGCAGTTTATATCCACAGGGGGGCGGCTACGAGCAGTACTTC. Translation gives CASSLYPQGGGYEQYF.

This clone was seen a few times. The V call is TRBV5-4, the J call TRBJ1-1; 7 bases agree with TRBD1. Looked up from germline, CDR1 is SGHNT and CDR2 is YYREEE (reference sequence). Germline trimming cut 2 bases from V and 6 bases from J; bases unmatched to any gene: 7. This CDR3 is 14 amino acids long. DNA of the CDR3: TGTGCCAGCAGCTTACAGGGGAGGTCATCTGAAGCTTTCTTT. Its protein is CASSLQGRSSEAFF.

The rearrangement links TRBV19 to TRBJ2-1; TRBD2 aligns across 12 bases. In germline, CDR1 is LNHDA, CDR2 SQIVND (reference sequence). With 6 bases clipped from V and 1 base from J, the junction kept 1 base outside the gene matches. The CDR3 loop spans 15 amino acids. The CDR3 region is CASRTSGGSYNEQFF. The CDR3 DNA reads as TGTGCCAGTAGGACTAGCGGGGGATCCTACAATGAGCAGTTCTTC.